The 9 T cell receptor beta chains reported below all come from one sample, sequenced in a study of control samples from healthy donors and cancer patients. Repertoires were generated with immunoSEQ multiplex PCR, while TCRdb's copy carries only in-frame clones and drops some. This table holds roughly 200,000 clones, roughly nine tenths found once. Sequencing was performed on blood. These receptors were taken from a young man in good health.

This clone was seen ten or more times. The chain links TRBV15 to TRBJ1-2, with D possibly matching TRBD1 (6 bases). V was pared by 5 bases and J by 4 bases, with 20 bases between. The germline V gene encodes CDR1 LNHNV and CDR2 YYDKDF (reference sequence). This CDR3 contains 16 residues. The CDR3, as DNA: TGTGCCACCAGCGCCGCCCGAGGGGGGACACTCTATGGCTACACCTTC. This encodes CATSAARGGTLYGYTF.

The rearrangement joins TRBV6-1 to TRBJ1-2; 9 bases agree with TRBD1. Germline V gene lookup returns CDR1 MNHNS and CDR2 SASEGT. The CDR3 is 15 residues long. V shed 0 bases and J 6 bases; nucleotides not matched to a gene: 5. Here the CDR3 reads CASSEATGGRNGYTF. The CDR3 nucleotides are TGTGCCAGCAGTGAAGCGACAGGGGGAAGAAATGGCTACACCTTC.

DNA of the CDR3: TGTGCCAGCAGTCCGGGACTAGCGGGGGGGCCCTCCTACAATGAGCAGTTCTTC. Protein sequence: CASSPGLAGGPSYNEQFF. V usage is TRBV6-6 and J usage is TRBJ2-1; 16 bases match TRBD2. This CDR3 spans 18 amino acids. The J segment lost 0 bases and the V segment lost 5 bases, leaving 4 bases of the junction unmatched. Germline CDR1 MNHNY, CDR2 SVGAGI (reference sequence).

The chain has TRBV30 and TRBJ1-4; D gene unclear. The CDR3 length is 15 residues. V lost 1 base to trimming and J lost 0 bases, with 9 bases between them. CDR1 and CDR2 from the germline V gene are GTSNPN and SVGIG (reference sequence). CDR3 loop: CAWSGYGATNEKLFF. The CDR3 DNA reads TGTGCCTGGAGTGGCTACGGTGCAACTAATGAAAAACTGTTTTTT.

This chain uses TRBV7-9 with TRBJ2-7, with no clear D. The V gene's germline CDR1 is SEHNR and CDR2 FQNEAQ (reference sequence). V lost 5 bases and J 2 bases, leaving 10 bases between the germline ends. The CDR3 has 13 residues. The CDR3 here is CASSPPTAYEQYF. CDR3 sequence (DNA): TGTGCCAGCAGCCCACCTACAGCCTACGAGCAGTACTTC. Complete variable domain (other parts from reference TRBV7-9 and TRBJ2-7): DTGVSQNPRHKITKRGQNVTFRCDPISEHNRLYWYRQTLGQGPEFLTYFQNEAQLEKSRLLSDRFSAERPKGSFSTLEIQRTEQGDSAMYLCASSPPTAYEQYFGPGTRLTVT.

This clone showed up just once. The chain joins TRBV5-1 to TRBJ2-1, with TRBD1 matching 10 bases. V lost 4 bases, J lost 6 bases, and 7 bases stayed unmatched. The CDR3 sequence is 15 residues long. Germline V gene lookup returns CDR1 SGHRS and CDR2 YFSETQ. CDR3 in amino acids: CASSTDRGRVNEQFF. In DNA, the CDR3 is TGCGCCAGCAGCACTGACAGGGGGCGAGTCAATGAGCAGTTCTTC.

The J gene is TRBJ2-1, the V gene TRBV2; D not certain. Trimming removed 4 bases at V and 0 bases at J, with 10 bases between. Germline V lookup: CDR1 SNHLY, CDR2 FYNNEI. The CDR3 spans 15 residues. CDR3 sequence reads: CASSVRVSSYNEQFF. In DNA form, the CDR3 reads TGTGCCAGCAGTGTACGGGTCAGCTCCTACAATGAGCAGTTCTTC.

V usage is TRBV24-1 and J usage is TRBJ2-1; D uncertain. This CDR3 region has 16 residues. Germline V gives CDR1 KGHDR, CDR2 SFDVKD. With 2 bases removed from V and 0 bases from J, the gap between germline ends came to 10 bases. CDR3: CATSDSSGSSYNEQFF. The CDR3 DNA is TGTGCCACCAGTGATTCCAGTGGTAGCTCCTACAATGAGCAGTTCTTC.

The CDR3 coding sequence is TGTGCCAGCAGCCGCCACAGGGGAGACAGCAATCAGCCCCAGCATTTT. The encoded protein is CASSRHRGDSNQPQHF. The rearrangement links TRBV7-8 to TRBJ1-5, with 7 positions matching TRBD1. In germline, CDR1 is SGHVS, CDR2 FQNEAQ. After removal of 5 bases from V and 1 base from J, the junction contained 8 bases not matched to a gene. CDR3 size: 16 residues.